This TCR beta chain was sequenced for a study of regulatory T cells in long-lasting Graves disease. Study outcomes and limitations: Persistent disease samples used TRBV28, TRBJ1-2 and TRBJ2-5 preferentially. The TCR repertoire of persistent Graves' patients was less diverse than that of newly diagnosed ones.

The TCR beta library used iRepertoire HTBI primers with Arm-PCR amplification of CDR3. TCRdb fed the multiplex PCR reads into MiXCR, producing one record per CDR3 protein. The table includes some 490,000 distinct CDR3 sequences, around 12% detected once. V dropped 0 bases and J dropped 4; count of bases not matched to a gene: 5. The CDR3 is 17 amino acids. Germline CDR1 is LGHNA and CDR2 is YSLEER. This clonotype was counted a few times. Its target is unknown. Time point indicated: newly diagnosed GD, antithyroid drugs for less than 3 months. PBMC RNA was the source of the TCR library. These same records also appear under a second study, on T cells in Graves' hyperthyroidism and ophthalmopathy.

This material consisted of peripheral blood mononuclear cells (PBMCs), taken at new diagnosis, from a patient treated with antithyroid drugs. This TCR came from a woman aged 30 to 39 with Graves disease. The chain uses TRBV4-3 and TRBJ2-1; TRBD2 matches 11 bases. CDR3 bases: TGCGCCAGCAGCCAAGATGACGGACTAGCGGGTTACAATGAGCAGTTCTTC. Protein sequence: CASSQDDGLAGYNEQFF.